Given below is one T cell receptor (beta chain) in context. Its antigen is undetermined. The CDR3 loop spans 13 amino acids. V was pared by 5 bases and J by 8 bases, with 16 bases between. Germline CDR1 SGDLS, CDR2 YYNGEE. The record originates from a study of CD8 T cells in Susac syndrome. Study-wide results and caveats: CD4+ T cell repertoires in Susac syndrome exhibited no evidence of clonal expansion.

Patients with Susac syndrome met diagnostic criteria defined recently for definite or probable disease. TEMRA cells were FACS-enriched, while CD8+ and CD4+ T cells were negatively isolated. With random hexamers, roughly 0.45 to 1 ug RNA was reverse transcribed. Multiplex immunoSEQ PCR targeted 54 Vbeta and 13 Jbeta TCR beta segments. TCRdb reprocessed the immunoSEQ multiplex PCR reads with MiXCR, giving one entry per CDR3 protein. The sample has 140,000 or so distinct CDR3 sequences; around 95% are singletons. Sequences were obtained from CD4+ T cells from PBMCs. This chain links TRBV9 with TRBJ1-2; a weak D match, TRBD1 (6 bases). The sequence derives from a human donor with Susac syndrome. This chain's CDR3 is CASRTVGGRGYTF. As DNA, the CDR3 is TGTGCCAGCAGGACCGTCGGGGGCCGGGGCTACACCTTC.